Listed below are T cell receptor beta chains from one sample, sequenced in a study of T cell responses to AZD1222 COVID-19 vaccine. Clones were sequenced by immunoSEQ multiplex PCR, and TCRdb holds only the in-frame ones, with some missing. The sample contains around 99,000 clones, approximately 91% of which appear only once. Sequencing was performed on peripheral blood, taken on day 0 of AZD1222 vaccination. Receptor source: an adult in good health. Both conserved end residues are part of each CDR3. The D gene is left open where the match is weak. Some rows have no size entry. The others give once, few or many, or a class for an expanded clone.

clone_size,j_call,d_call,cdr3_length,v_call,cdr3_aa,cdr3_nt
once,TRBJ1-1,NA,13,TRBV27,CASSYRVGTEAFF,TGTGCCAGCAGTTACAGGGTGGGGACTGAAGCTTTCTTT
NA,TRBJ2-3,NA,14,TRBV9,CASTPRQITDTQYF,TGTGCCAGCACCCCTCGGCAGATCACAGATACGCAGTATTTT
NA,TRBJ2-1,TRBD1,13,TRBV9,CASSGDRGDEQFF,TGTGCCAGCAGCGGCGACAGGGGCGATGAGCAGTTCTTC
NA,TRBJ1-1,TRBD1,14,TRBV5-6,CASSRTGVNTEAFF,TGTGCCAGCAGCCGGACAGGAGTGAACACTGAAGCTTTCTTT
once,TRBJ2-7,NA,13,TRBV15,CATSRDRGYEQYF,TGTGCCACCAGCAGAGACAGGGGCTACGAGCAGTACTTC
NA,TRBJ1-3,NA,11,TRBV2,CASSDYRVLLF,TGTGCCAGCAGTGATTACAGGGTGCTACTTTTT
NA,TRBJ1-3,NA,15,TRBV2,CASRVSTGNGNTIYF,TGTGCCAGCAGGGTCTCAACAGGGAACGGAAACACCATATATTTT
few,TRBJ1-1,NA,13,TRBV11-3,CASSPSWDTEAFF,TGTGCCAGCTCTCCCTCGTGGGACACTGAAGCTTTCTTT
NA,TRBJ1-4,NA,14,TRBV30,CASDRNGLLPSLFF,TGTGCCTCGGACAGAAATGGCCTCCTTCCTAGTCTGTTTTTT
NA,TRBJ2-3,TRBD2,18,TRBV19,CASSPLAGPRRSTDTQYF,TGTGCCAGTAGTCCTCTAGCGGGGCCCCGACGTAGCACAGATACGCAGTATTTT
NA,TRBJ1-1,NA,15,TRBV5-6,CASSSYINRATEAFF,TGTGCCAGCAGCTCTTATATAAACAGGGCCACTGAAGCTTTCTTT
NA,TRBJ1-2,TRBD1,15,TRBV5-4,CASSLDGTGFYGYTF,TGTGCCAGCAGCTTGGACGGGACAGGGTTCTATGGCTACACCTTC
NA,TRBJ2-1,TRBD2,16,TRBV11-3,CASSLEGLAYYNEQFF,TGTGCCAGCAGCTTAGAGGGACTAGCGTATTACAATGAGCAGTTCTTC
NA,TRBJ1-3,TRBD1,14,TRBV7-3,CASSRDRAGNTIYF,TGTGCCAGCAGCAGGGACAGGGCTGGAAACACCATATATTTT
NA,TRBJ2-1,NA,17,TRBV14,CASSPLPAASSIYEQFF,TGTGCCAGCAGCCCACTTCCGGCGGCTAGCAGTATCTATGAGCAGTTCTTC
NA,TRBJ1-3,NA,18,TRBV7-2,CASSLGSVGGSEGNTIYF,TGTGCCAGCAGCTTAGGGTCGGTGGGGGGCTCTGAGGGAAACACCATATATTTT
NA,TRBJ2-2,TRBD2,15,TRBV5-1,CASRIAGGPTGELFF,TGCGCCAGCAGGATAGCGGGAGGCCCCACCGGGGAGCTGTTTTTT
NA,TRBJ2-1,NA,13,TRBV14,CASSQGSYNEQFF,TGTGCCAGCAGCCAAGGCAGCTACAATGAGCAGTTCTTC
NA,TRBJ2-2,TRBD2,15,TRBV10-3,CAINQAGPNTGELFF,TGTGCCATCAACCAAGCGGGGCCGAACACCGGGGAGCTGTTTTTT
NA,TRBJ1-1,NA,14,TRBV7-9,CASSLGSYHTEAFF,TGTGCCAGCAGCTTGGGCAGTTACCATACTGAAGCTTTCTTT
NA,TRBJ2-2,TRBD2,16,TRBV24-1,CATSDWTSGSPVELFF,TGTGCCACCAGTGATTGGACTAGCGGGAGCCCTGTAGAGCTGTTTTTT
NA,TRBJ2-7,NA,13,TRBV21-1,CASEPDTPYEQYF,TGTGCCAGCGAACCCGATACCCCCTACGAGCAGTACTTC